This is a list of T cell receptor beta chains from one sample in a study of identical twins. TCRdb passed the 5' RACE reads through MiXCR, listing each CDR3 protein once. The data show about 210,000 distinct CDR3 sequences, with approximately 9% seen just once and 5.1% held by the top ten. Sequencing was performed on memory (CD45RO+) T cells sorted from blood. The receptors were sampled from a woman aged 18-29 years in good health. CDR3s include the opening cysteine and the closing phenylalanine or tryptophan. D genes are given only for firm matches. Some rows have no size entry. The others give once, few or many, or a class for an expanded clone.

V gene	clone size	D gene	CDR3 length	J gene	CDR3 DNA	CDR3 protein
TRBV10-3	few	NA	14	TRBJ1-4	TGTGCCATCAGAAAAGAGGAGGCGGGTGAAAAACTGTTTTTT	CAIRKEEAGEKLFF
TRBV10-3	few	TRBD2	17	TRBJ2-5	TGTGCCATCGGACGCCGACTAGCGGGAGAGGGACAAGAGACCCAGTACTTC	CAIGRRLAGEGQETQYF
TRBV2	NA	TRBD2	17	TRBJ2-1	TGTGCCAGCAGCCCCGGGACTAGCGGGGGGGCCAGGGATGAGCAGTTCTTC	CASSPGTSGGARDEQFF
TRBV3-1	NA	TRBD2	16	TRBJ2-2	TGTGCCAGCAGCCAGACTAGCGGGGGGAACACCGGGGAGCTGTTTTTT	CASSQTSGGNTGELFF
TRBV2	few	TRBD1	14	TRBJ1-2	TGTGCCAGCAAGGTCGGACAGGGCCCTTATGGCTACACCTTC	CASKVGQGPYGYTF
TRBV27	NA	TRBD1	14	TRBJ1-6	TGTGCCAGCAGTTCGGACAGGACGAATTCACCCCTCCACTTT	CASSSDRTNSPLHF
TRBV4-1	NA	NA	16	TRBJ2-1	TGCGCCAGCAGCCTCCGGCTCGTGACAGGTAGCAATGAGCAGTTCTTC	CASSLRLVTGSNEQFF
TRBV5-1	NA	NA	17	TRBJ1-1	TGCGCCAGCAGTTACCTAGGTCCAGGGGAGATGAACACTGAAGCTTTCTTT	CASSYLGPGEMNTEAFF
TRBV20-1	NA	TRBD2	14	TRBJ2-7	TGCAGTGCTAGGCCCACTAGCGGGAGCTACGAGCAGTACTTC	CSARPTSGSYEQYF
TRBV12-3/TRBV12-4	NA	NA	17	TRBJ2-7	TGTGCCAGCAGTTCCCCTAGTGGTCCGGGAGTCACCTACGAGCAGTACTTC	CASSSPSGPGVTYEQYF